The clone carrying this T cell receptor (beta chain) was seen ten or more times. Its antigen is currently unknown. The CDR3 spans 14 residues. Germline CDR1 is MDHEN and CDR2 is SYDVKM. V shed 5 bases and J shed 6 bases, with 16 bases lying between them. In making TCR beta libraries, quantitative 5'-RACE with molecular barcodes was used. From the 5' RACE reads, TCRdb called clonotypes with MiXCR, one entry per CDR3 protein. The sample contains approximately 250,000 distinct CDR3 sequences, under 8.5% of which appear only once. The data were obtained in a study of CD8 T cells in ankylosing spondylitis. General observations from the study: Blood from ankylosing spondylitis patients appeared to carry a characteristic roughly eight-variant TCR beta motif. In ankylosing spondylitis patients, matched synovial fluid reportedly showed significant enrichment of disease-linked clones. Several of the motif variants were reported before in synovial fluid and blood from reactive arthritis.

The sample was blood, either unsorted or a sorted T cell fraction (not recorded which). The J gene is TRBJ1-1, the V gene TRBV28, with D unresolved. The receptor comes from a female donor with ankylosing spondylitis or in good health (not recorded which). The CDR3 here is CASSTGISVAEAFF. CDR3 in DNA: TGTGCCAGCAGTACTGGAATTTCGGTCGCTGAAGCTTTCTTT.